This TCR beta chain was recovered during a study of blood T cells in healthy people across ages. General observations from the study: Naive and antigen-experienced cells could not be conclusively compared, given unsorted PBMCs.

This clonotype was seen only once. The antigen is undetermined. Together with a sample-barcoded 5' primer, a J-beta primer mix was included in a second PCR lasting 7 to 11 cycles. TCRdb ran MiXCR on the 5' RACE reads and lists one entry per CDR3 protein. The table shows more than 1.4 million distinct CDR3 sequences, with 40% to 50% occurring only once. Healthy Caucasian individuals from Russia aged roughly 6 to 95 were enrolled as donors. Extracted total RNA amounted to at least 5.5 micrograms for each sample. This TCR derives from a woman under 30 in good health. Material: blood.

CDR3 region: CASSQDRANNQPQHF. The CDR3 coding sequence is TGTGCCAGCAGCCAAGATCGGGCCAACAATCAGCCCCAGCATTTT. This chain connects TRBV3-1 to TRBJ1-5; D uncertain. V was clipped by 0 bases and J by 3 bases, with 9 bases between them. The CDR3 totals 15 residues. CDR1 and CDR2 from the germline V gene are LGHDT and YNNKEL (reference sequence).